This T cell receptor (beta chain) was recorded in a study of shared clonotypes between healthy human individuals (TCRdb year 2020). With regard to the full study: The cohort comprised a couple of women and a few men aged 18 to 49 years. To increase sequencing depth and limit assay-specific biases, different laboratories used diverse techniques to prepare libraries and sequence TCR repertoires. For each donor, CD4 naive and CD4 memory were each run on three plates, CD8 naive on two plates, and CD8 memory on one plate. Leukapheresis yielded between about 0.9 and 9.5 billion PBMCs per donor. Blood TCR repertoires of five healthy adults were deeply sequenced to estimate repertoire size and the extent of clonotype sharing between individuals.

The donors were healthy, HIV-negative adults who had no recently reported acute infections or vaccinations. Only Caucasian adults living in Nashville, Tennessee, USA were represented among the donors. CD4+ T cells were enriched by magnetic negative selection, after which naive cells were positively selected on CD45RA and the negative fraction was taken as the memory subset. Blood was obtained by leukapheresis, after which PBMCs were separated by Ficoll-Histopaque density gradient centrifugation and cryopreserved in liquid nitrogen vapor phase. Purity and quantity of every magnetically sorted T cell population were checked by analytical flow cytometry. Genomic DNA was isolated from every sorted fraction and measured by UV absorbance on a Nanodrop 2000c. As regards this clone: Its specific antigen is unknown. Nothing much larger sits one base from this clone, and base qualities are not available.

V is cut by 4 bases and J by 5 bases, and the space between the germline ends is 17 bases. The germline V gene sets CDR1 to LGHNA and CDR2 to YNFKEQ. Inclusive of the bounding cysteine and phenylalanine, the CDR3 is 15 residues long. The DNA shown is the 45-base CDR3, in frame from base 1. TCR CDR3 regions were amplified from genomic DNA by multiplex PCR using the deep immunoSEQ assay. Extracted genomic DNA from each cell subset was spread evenly across all wells of several immunoSEQ 96-well plates, with each plate serving as a replicate. Each replicate PCR for sorted subsets received about 200 ng genomic DNA, equal to about 30,000 T cell genomes. Purified libraries were quantified with a Qubit 3.0 fluorometer, sized on a Bioanalyzer 2100, and re-quantified with the KAPA Library Quantification kit. Each immunoSEQ 96-well plate was sequenced on its own single-read 150-cycle Illumina NextSeq 550 flow cell. In the authors' own workflow: The immunoSEQ output contained only junctional sequences without quality scores, so filtering could not match that applied to full-length reads. To assign V/J genes and CDR3, sequences were annotated using PyIR, a Python wrapper for IgBLAST v1.9, with IMGT germline references. Reads were removed for weak V/J assignments (E-value above 1e-6), missing CDR3, stop codons, out-of-frame junctions, or ambiguous translated residues. V3J clonotypes were defined as sequences sharing the same inferred V gene, J gene, and CDR3 amino acid sequence. Percentage overlap between repertoires was computed as shared unique clonotypes divided by the size of the smaller repertoire. RTK rarefaction, the Chao1 estimator, and Recon v2.1 estimates of unobserved clonotypes were used to assess repertoire richness. OLGA was used to compute generation probabilities for all TCRbeta clonotypes that the gDNA method yielded from a few donors. Entries here come from immuneACCESS through TCRdb and include only in-frame sequences with V and J called. Some clones fail to appear in such tables; in the studies checked, an unresolved V gene covers under half of the shortfall, and the cause of the remainder is unknown. V, J and clone size were drawn from that table, and D and trimming were deduced from the DNA. The sample data list millions of clones, and 93% of these were observed just once. The biggest ten clones account for 0.39% of the sample.

General study outcomes and caveats: When a handful of donors were compared, the shared fraction of clonotypes was about 5% for naive CD4, around 4% for naive CD8, 2% to 2.5% for memory CD4, and under 0.5% for memory CD8. Estimated clonotype richness was generally larger for naive than for memory subsets. Only blood was sampled, and tissue TCR repertoires likely differ from those in blood. Because the study included only a small number of donors, the genetic and exposure-history diversity represented was limited. Incomplete sequencing was indicated by rarefaction of sorted-subset datasets, despite the large sequencing depth. Clonotypes shared by all four sorted-subset donors showed higher generation probabilities than non-shared clonotypes. Pairwise subsampling led to the expectation that sequencing depth would affect the degree of clonotype sharing among donors.

Specimen: naive CD4+ T cells from PBMCs. The sample's cell subset or site label, in plain terms: CD45RA+ positively selected. The receptor comes from a man aged 18-30 years in good health. Some clones in this sample may be carry-over from other donors' samples. The V and J genes are TRBV4-2 and TRBJ1-1; possibly the D gene is TRBD1, per 5 matching bases. The encoded CDR3 is CASSPQDSFGTEAFF. DNA sequence: TGTGCCAGCAGCCCGCAAGACAGTTTCGGAACTGAAGCTTTCTTT.